These 2 T cell receptor beta chains were all obtained from the same sample, sequenced in a study of cytomegalovirus exposure and HLA in healthy donors. Sequenced by immunoSEQ multiplex PCR; TCRdb stores in-frame clones only, minus some. Found here are 150,000 to 250,000 clones, more than 65% of them singletons; the top ten hold roughly 13%. Material: PBMCs. These receptors were taken from a woman aged 25 to 39 in good health and CMV-seropositive.

This chain connects TRBV2 to TRBJ2-7, with 7 positions matching TRBD2. The V and J ends lost 1 base and 3 bases, in that order; junction bases with no gene match: 3. The CDR3 sequence is 14 residues long. Germline-derived CDR1 and CDR2 are SNHLY and FYNNEI. The CDR3 nucleotides are TGTGCCAGCAGTGAAGGGCCGGGAGGCTACGAGCAGTACTTC. Translating gives CASSEGPGGYEQYF. The full variable domain, with the rest looked up from reference TRBV2 and TRBJ2-7, is EPEVTQTPSHQVTQMGQEVILRCVPISNHLYFYWYRQILGQKVEFLVSFYNNEISEKSEIFDDQFSVERPDGSNFTLKIRSTKLEDSAMYFCASSEGPGGYEQYFGPGTRLTVT.

For this clone: Relative to the germline gene, one junction end is altered; a read error may explain this. CDR3 DNA: TGTGCCAGCAGTTTATCGGCCGTAGGGAGGACCCCTGTTTTT. It encodes CASSLSAVGRTPVF. The rearrangement joins TRBV27 to TRBJ1-1; D is ambiguous. Germline lookup yields CDR1 MNHEY and CDR2 SMNVEV (reference sequence). The CDR3 sequence is 14 residues long.